The sample holds a few counts of the clone carrying this TCR beta chain. Its antigen is not identified. The sample comes from a study of T and B cells in COVID-19 patients. Study background: COVID-19 patients gave peripheral blood either during active infection or after recovery. General study points: In COVID-19 patients, T cell receptor beta variable and joining gene use was reportedly strongly skewed. Few blood samples existed from mildly ill patients during symptoms or early in severe cases.

Multiplex PCR with BIOMED2 TRB-A/B primer pools amplified TRB rearrangements. TCRdb passed the multiplex PCR reads through MiXCR, listing each CDR3 protein once. The repertoire holds around 10,000 distinct CDR3 sequences, with about two fifths as singletons. The CDR3 contains 14 residues. Trimming removed 7 bases from V and 0 bases from J, with 12 bases in between. CDR1 SGHNT and CDR2 YENEEA come from the germline V gene. From blood, roughly 240-550 ng of genomic DNA served as TRB template. Material: blood. The sequence was obtained from a human donor with active COVID-19. This chain connects TRBV11-3 to TRBJ1-2; D is undetermined. CDR3 DNA: TGTGCCAGCACCCCGGCGGGATCTAACTATGGCTACACCTTC. As protein: CASTPAGSNYGYTF.